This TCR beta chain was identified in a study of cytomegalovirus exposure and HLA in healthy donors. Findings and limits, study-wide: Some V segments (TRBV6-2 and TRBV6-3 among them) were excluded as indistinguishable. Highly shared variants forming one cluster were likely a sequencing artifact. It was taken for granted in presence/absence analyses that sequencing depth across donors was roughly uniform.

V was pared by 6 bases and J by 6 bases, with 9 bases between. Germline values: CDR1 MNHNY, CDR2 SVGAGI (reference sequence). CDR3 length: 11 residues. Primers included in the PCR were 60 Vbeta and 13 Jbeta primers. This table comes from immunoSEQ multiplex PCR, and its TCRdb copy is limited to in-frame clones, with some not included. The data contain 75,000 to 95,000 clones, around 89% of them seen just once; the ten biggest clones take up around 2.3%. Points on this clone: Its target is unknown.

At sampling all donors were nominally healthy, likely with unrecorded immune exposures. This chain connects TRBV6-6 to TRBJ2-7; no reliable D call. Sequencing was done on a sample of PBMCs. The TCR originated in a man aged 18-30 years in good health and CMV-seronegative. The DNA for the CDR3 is TGTGCCAGCAGCTCTATGGTCGAGCAGTACTTC. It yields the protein CASSSMVEQYF.